A selection of T cell receptor beta chains follows, all from one sample in a study of shared clonotypes between healthy human individuals. Sequencing used immunoSEQ multiplex PCR; TCRdb keeps in-frame clones, though not all of them. The table lists about 600,000 clones, more than 95% of them singletons. Sequencing was carried out using naive CD4+ T cells sorted from blood. The receptors were sampled from a woman in her twenties or thirties in good health. The CDR3 runs from the conserved cysteine through the conserved F or W. A D gene is named only where the DNA matches it firmly. Where a row states a size, it is once, few, many or the class of an expanded clone; other rows omit it.

clone_size | d_call | j_call | v_call | cdr3_nt | cdr3_aa
NA | TRBD2 | TRBJ2-7 | TRBV14 | TGTGCCAGCAGCAGACTAGCGGGTGGATTTGACGAGCAGTACTTC | CASSRLAGGFDEQYF
NA | NA | TRBJ2-2 | TRBV7-2 | TGTGCCAGCAGGACAGGAACCGGGGAGCTGTTTTTT | CASRTGTGELFF
NA | TRBD1 | TRBJ1-1 | TRBV4-1 | TGCGCCAGCAGCCACGACAGGGGTGAAGCTTTCTTT | CASSHDRGEAFF
NA | NA | TRBJ1-2 | TRBV5-4 | TGTGCCAGCAGCTCAAGTTCCGCGAGAGGTGGCTACACCTTC | CASSSSSARGGYTF
NA | TRBD2 | TRBJ2-1 | TRBV9 | TGTGCCAGCAGCGTAGAGGGGCGGGAGGGGTACAATGAGCAGTTCTTC | CASSVEGREGYNEQFF
NA | TRBD2 | TRBJ2-7 | TRBV4-1 | TGCGCCAGCAGCCAAGGACTAGCGGGAGCGAAAAACGAGCAGTACTTC | CASSQGLAGAKNEQYF
NA | NA | TRBJ2-7 | TRBV20-1 | TGCAGTGCTAGGGGTGTAGACGAGCAGTACTTC | CSARGVDEQYF
NA | TRBD1 | TRBJ2-7 | TRBV7-2 | TGTGCCAGCAGGCCAACAGGGGGGCCCTACGAGCAGTACTTC | CASRPTGGPYEQYF
NA | TRBD2 | TRBJ2-5 | TRBV27 | TGTGCCAGCAGTTTCAGGGACTATTCGGTCCAGTACTTC | CASSFRDYSVQYF
once | NA | TRBJ2-3 | TRBV14 | TGTGCCAGCAGCCAAGTAGGCCCGGGTTCAGCGACGATAGATACGCAGTATTTT | CASSQVGPGSATIDTQYF
once | TRBD2 | TRBJ2-5 | TRBV14 | TGTGCCAGCAGCACAGGTTTGCGGCTAGCGGGAGAGACCCAGTACTTC | CASSTGLRLAGETQYF
NA | TRBD1 | TRBJ2-7 | TRBV28 | TGTGCCAGCAGTTTAGACAGGGTTACTGCCGAGCAGTACTTC | CASSLDRVTAEQYF
NA | NA | TRBJ1-1 | TRBV9 | TGTGCCAGCAGCATCGGGACACGAAACACTGAAGCTTTCTTT | CASSIGTRNTEAFF
NA | TRBD1 | TRBJ2-2 | TRBV27 | TGTGCCAGCTCCCGGGACAGTAACACCGGGGAGCTGTTTTTT | CASSRDSNTGELFF
NA | TRBD1 | TRBJ1-1 | TRBV7-9 | TGTGCCAGCAGCCCGGACAGGGGGGGATACACTGAAGCTTTCTTT | CASSPDRGGYTEAFF
NA | NA | TRBJ2-1 | TRBV5-1 | TGCGCCAGCAGCACAGACAGTAGCTCCTACAATGAGCAGTTCTTC | CASSTDSSSYNEQFF
NA | TRBD2 | TRBJ2-2 | TRBV11-3 | TGTGCCAGCAGCTCCGGGACTAGTGGGACCGGGGAGCTGTTTTTT | CASSSGTSGTGELFF
NA | NA | TRBJ2-3 | TRBV5-1 | TGCGCCAGCTCGGGCCGTGGGGTATTTGATACGCAGTATTTT | CASSGRGVFDTQYF
NA | NA | TRBJ2-4 | TRBV5-1 | TGCGCCAGCAGCTTGGTGGCGGGGATAGCCAAAAACATTCAGTACTTC | CASSLVAGIAKNIQYF
NA | NA | TRBJ1-4 | TRBV29-1 | TGCAGCGTTGAAGCGGCAGGGAATGAAAAACTGTTTTTT | CSVEAAGNEKLFF
NA | NA | TRBJ2-3 | TRBV28 | TGTGCCAGCAGTATTGTAAGGGATACGCAGTATTTT | CASSIVRDTQYF
NA | TRBD1 | TRBJ1-5 | TRBV19 | TGTGCCAGTAGTGTAACACCGGGACAGGGGGTCGATCAGCCCCAGCATTTT | CASSVTPGQGVDQPQHF
NA | TRBD1 | TRBJ2-7 | TRBV19 | TGTGCCAGTAGGAGGACAGGGGTCTACGAGCAGTACTTC | CASRRTGVYEQYF
NA | TRBD2 | TRBJ2-1 | TRBV28 | TGTGCCAGCAGTGCGTACACTAGCGGGAGTTGGAATGAGCAGTTCTTC | CASSAYTSGSWNEQFF
NA | NA | TRBJ1-1 | TRBV19 | TGTGCCAGTAGTAGCGAGAGACCACTCCGGGGCACTGAAGCTTTCTTT | CASSSERPLRGTEAFF
NA | NA | TRBJ1-1 | TRBV2 | TGTGCCAGCAGCCAAGGGACCCCTGAAGCTTTCTTT | CASSQGTPEAFF
NA | NA | TRBJ2-7 | TRBV7-9 | TGTGCCAGCAGCTTATTAGGGTACCCGGCGGGCGAGCAGTACTTC | CASSLLGYPAGEQYF
NA | NA | TRBJ1-3 | TRBV11-3 | TGTGCCAGCAGCTTAGCTGGGTCCGGAAACACCATATATTTT | CASSLAGSGNTIYF
NA | NA | TRBJ1-2 | TRBV6-6 | TGTGCCAGCAGTTGGAACAGGGAAGACTATGGCTACACCTTC | CASSWNREDYGYTF
few | TRBD1 | TRBJ2-2 | TRBV5-6 | TGTGCCAGCAGCTATGTCCCGGGACAGGGGGCCGGGGAGCTGTTTTTT | CASSYVPGQGAGELFF
once | NA | TRBJ2-7 | TRBV4-2 | TGTGCCAGCAGCCGGGGGGCGGAGAGCTCCTACGAGCAGTACTTC | CASSRGAESSYEQYF
NA | NA | TRBJ2-7 | TRBV5-1 | TGCGCCAGCAGCTTGGTTGCTACCGCCTACGAGCAGTACTTC | CASSLVATAYEQYF
NA | NA | TRBJ2-3 | TRBV6-4 | TGTGCCAGCAGTGATGGGGCGGGATCCATCGCGCAGTATTTT | CASSDGAGSIAQYF
NA | TRBD2 | TRBJ2-1 | TRBV5-1 | TGCGCCAGCAGCTCACTAGCGGGAGGTGAGCAGTTCTTC | CASSSLAGGEQFF
NA | NA | TRBJ2-7 | TRBV25-1 | TGTGCCAGCAGTGCAAGCCTCGGGACGGAGGCCTACGAGCAGTACTTC | CASSASLGTEAYEQYF
NA | NA | TRBJ1-2 | TRBV7-9 | TGTGCCAGCAGCTTATACCCTGGGCAGACGGGGGGCTACACCTTC | CASSLYPGQTGGYTF
once | TRBD1 | TRBJ2-1 | TRBV6-6 | TGTGCCAGCAGTTACGGGACAGCCCATTACAATGAGCAGTTCTTC | CASSYGTAHYNEQFF
once | TRBD1 | TRBJ2-7 | TRBV27 | TGTGCCAGCAGGGACGGGACAGGTGTCTACGAGCAGTACTTC | CASRDGTGVYEQYF
NA | TRBD1 | TRBJ1-6 | TRBV5-8 | TGTGCCAGCAGCATGAGGGAGGGGGCCGAATCACCCCTCCACTTT | CASSMREGAESPLHF
NA | NA | TRBJ2-3 | TRBV10-1 | TGCGCCAGCAGTGAGGCTGAATCTAGCACAGATACGCAGTATTTT | CASSEAESSTDTQYF
NA | TRBD2 | TRBJ2-1 | TRBV28 | TGTGCCAGCACTCCGGTCGGGGGGTTTTACAATGAGCAGTTCTTC | CASTPVGGFYNEQFF
NA | NA | TRBJ2-4 | TRBV28 | TGTGCCAGCAGTTATGGACTAGCCAAAAACATTCAGTACTTC | CASSYGLAKNIQYF
NA | NA | TRBJ2-1 | TRBV29-1 | TGCAGCGTTAATAACAGGGACCCGTACAATGAGCAGTTCTTC | CSVNNRDPYNEQFF
NA | NA | TRBJ1-5 | TRBV2 | TGTGCCAGCAGTGATTTTCCTTCGGTGGGTCAGCCCCAGCATTTT | CASSDFPSVGQPQHF
NA | NA | TRBJ1-6 | TRBV28 | TGTGCCAGCCACGGTCGGGGGCAGAGCTACTCCTATAATTCACCCCTCCACTTT | CASHGRGQSYSYNSPLHF
NA | TRBD1 | TRBJ1-5 | TRBV28 | TGTGCCAGCAGTCTCGGACAGGGCCACAATCAGCCCCAGCATTTT | CASSLGQGHNQPQHF
NA | NA | TRBJ1-1 | TRBV2 | TGTGCCAGCAGCCCTCGTCCGAACACTGAAGCTTTCTTT | CASSPRPNTEAFF
NA | NA | TRBJ2-3 | TRBV11-2 | TGTGCCAGCAGCTCGAGCCTCCGGGACCTACATTTT | CASSSSLRDLHF
NA | NA | TRBJ2-7 | TRBV2 | TGTGCCAGCAGTGAGTGCGGGATTCCCCCCTGCGAGCAGTACTTC | CASSECGIPPCEQYF